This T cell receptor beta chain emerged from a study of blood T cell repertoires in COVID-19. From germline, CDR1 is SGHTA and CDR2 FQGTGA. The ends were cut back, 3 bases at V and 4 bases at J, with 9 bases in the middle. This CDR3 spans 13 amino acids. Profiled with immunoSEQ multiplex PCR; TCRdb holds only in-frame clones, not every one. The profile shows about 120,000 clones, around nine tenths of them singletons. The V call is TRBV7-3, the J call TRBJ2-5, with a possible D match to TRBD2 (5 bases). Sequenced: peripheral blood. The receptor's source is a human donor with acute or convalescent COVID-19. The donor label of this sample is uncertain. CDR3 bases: TGTGCCAGCAGCTTCCGGACTGGAGAGACCCAGTACTTC. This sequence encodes CASSFRTGETQYF.